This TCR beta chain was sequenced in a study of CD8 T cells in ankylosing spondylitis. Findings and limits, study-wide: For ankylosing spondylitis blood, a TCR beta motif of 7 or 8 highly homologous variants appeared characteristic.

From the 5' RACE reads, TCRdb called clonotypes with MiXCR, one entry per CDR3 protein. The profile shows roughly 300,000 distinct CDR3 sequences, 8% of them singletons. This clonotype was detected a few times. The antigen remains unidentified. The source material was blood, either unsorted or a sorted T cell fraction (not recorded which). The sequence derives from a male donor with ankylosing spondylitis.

CDR3 nucleotides: TGTGCCAGCTCACCGTCGCCGGGGACAAATAATTCACCCCTCCACTTT. This sequence encodes CASSPSPGTNNSPLHF. The chain joins TRBV18 to TRBJ1-6; tentative D call: TRBD1 (6 bases). The V gene lost 3 bases and the J gene lost 5 bases, with 14 bases spanning the gap. This CDR3 is built from 16 residues. CDR1 KGHSH and CDR2 LQKENI come from the germline V gene.